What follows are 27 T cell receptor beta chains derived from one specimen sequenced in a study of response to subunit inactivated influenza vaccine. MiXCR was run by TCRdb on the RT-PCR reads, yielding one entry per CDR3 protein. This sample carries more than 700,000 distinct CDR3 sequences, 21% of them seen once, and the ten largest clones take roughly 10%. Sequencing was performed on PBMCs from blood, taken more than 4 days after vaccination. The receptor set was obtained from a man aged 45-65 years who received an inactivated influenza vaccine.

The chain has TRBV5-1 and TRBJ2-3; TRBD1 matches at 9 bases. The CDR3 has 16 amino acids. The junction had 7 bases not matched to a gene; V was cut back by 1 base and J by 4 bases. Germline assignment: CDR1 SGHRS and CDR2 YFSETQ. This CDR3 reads CASSLPTGGGSDTQYF. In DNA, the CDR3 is TGCGCCAGCAGCTTGCCAACAGGGGGCGGGTCAGATACGCAGTATTTT.

The CDR3 coding sequence is TGCAGCGTTGGAGGGCTTAATCAGCCCCAGCATTTT. Protein sequence: CSVGGLNQPQHF. The V and J genes are TRBV29-1 and TRBJ1-5; D unresolved. The V gene's germline CDR1 is SQVTM and CDR2 ANQGSEA. This CDR3 spans 12 amino acids. Trimming removed 4 bases from V and 4 bases from J, with 8 bases in between. The full variable domain, rest sourced from reference TRBV29-1 and TRBJ1-5, is SAVISQKPSRDICQRGTSLTIQCQVDSQVTMMFWYRQQPGQSLTLIATANQGSEATYESGFVIDKFPISRPNLTFSTLTVSNMSPEDSSIYLCSVGGLNQPQHFGDGTRLSIL.

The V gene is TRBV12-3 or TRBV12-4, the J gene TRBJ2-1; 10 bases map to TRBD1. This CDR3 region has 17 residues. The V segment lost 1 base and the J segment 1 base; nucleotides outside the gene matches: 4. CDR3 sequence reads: CASSLDGTGDSYNEQFF. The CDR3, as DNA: TGTGCCAGCAGTTTAGATGGGACAGGGGATTCCTACAATGAGCAGTTCTTC.

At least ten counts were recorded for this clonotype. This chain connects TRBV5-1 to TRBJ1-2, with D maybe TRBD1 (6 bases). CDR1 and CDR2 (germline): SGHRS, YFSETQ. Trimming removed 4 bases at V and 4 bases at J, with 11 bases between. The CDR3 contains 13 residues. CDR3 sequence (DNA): TGCGCCAGCAGCCTAACAGGGTTCTATGGCTACACCTTC. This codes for CASSLTGFYGYTF.

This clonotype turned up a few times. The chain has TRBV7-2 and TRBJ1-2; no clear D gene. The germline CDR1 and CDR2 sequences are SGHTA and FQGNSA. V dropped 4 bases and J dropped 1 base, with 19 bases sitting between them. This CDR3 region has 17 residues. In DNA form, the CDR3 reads TGTGCCAGCAGCTCGACTTTAGTGGCAGCCTTTAACTATGGCTACACCTTC. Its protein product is CASSSTLVAAFNYGYTF.

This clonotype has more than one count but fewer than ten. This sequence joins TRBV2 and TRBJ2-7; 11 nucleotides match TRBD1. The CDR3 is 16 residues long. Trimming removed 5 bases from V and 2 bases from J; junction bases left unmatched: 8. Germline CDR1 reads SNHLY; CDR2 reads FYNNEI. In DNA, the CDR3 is TGTGCCAGCAGTATAAGTCCGGGACAGGGGGCCTACGAGCAGTACTTC. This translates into CASSISPGQGAYEQYF. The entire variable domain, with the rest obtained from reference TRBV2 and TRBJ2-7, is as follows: EPEVTQTPSHQVTQMGQEVILRCVPISNHLYFYWYRQILGQKVEFLVSFYNNEISEKSEIFDDQFSVERPDGSNFTLKIRSTKLEDSAMYFCASSISPGQGAYEQYFGPGTRLTVT.

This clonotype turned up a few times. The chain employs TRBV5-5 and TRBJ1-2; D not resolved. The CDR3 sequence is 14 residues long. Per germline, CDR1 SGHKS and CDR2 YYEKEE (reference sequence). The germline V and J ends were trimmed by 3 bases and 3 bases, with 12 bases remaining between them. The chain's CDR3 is CASSSVEGYYGYTF. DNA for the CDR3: TGTGCCAGCAGCTCGGTAGAGGGATACTATGGCTACACCTTC.

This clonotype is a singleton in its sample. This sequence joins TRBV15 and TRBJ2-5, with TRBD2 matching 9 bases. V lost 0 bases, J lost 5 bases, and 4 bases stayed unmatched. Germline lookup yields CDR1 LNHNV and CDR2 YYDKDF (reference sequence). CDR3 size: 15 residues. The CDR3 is CATSRDGREGETQYF. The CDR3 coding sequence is TGTGCCACCAGCAGAGATGGGCGGGAGGGGGAGACCCAGTACTTC.

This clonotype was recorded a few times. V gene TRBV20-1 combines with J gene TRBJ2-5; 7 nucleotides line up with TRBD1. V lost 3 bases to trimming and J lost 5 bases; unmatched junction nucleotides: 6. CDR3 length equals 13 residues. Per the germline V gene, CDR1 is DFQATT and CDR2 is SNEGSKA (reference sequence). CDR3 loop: CSARRSGGETQYF. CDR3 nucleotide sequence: TGCAGTGCTAGGAGATCAGGGGGTGAGACCCAGTACTTC.

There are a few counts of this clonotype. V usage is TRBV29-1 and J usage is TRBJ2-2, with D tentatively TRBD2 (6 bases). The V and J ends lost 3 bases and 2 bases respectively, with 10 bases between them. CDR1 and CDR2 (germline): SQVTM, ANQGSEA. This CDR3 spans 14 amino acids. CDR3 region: CSVDTEGNTGELFF. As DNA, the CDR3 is TGCAGCGTTGATACGGAGGGCAACACCGGGGAGCTGTTTTTT.

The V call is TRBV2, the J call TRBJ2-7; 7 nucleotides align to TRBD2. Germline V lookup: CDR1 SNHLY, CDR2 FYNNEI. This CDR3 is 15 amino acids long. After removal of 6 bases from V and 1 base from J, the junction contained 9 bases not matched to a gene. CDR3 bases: TGTGCCAGCAGCCCGACTAGCAGGGATTCCTACGAGCAGTACTTC. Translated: CASSPTSRDSYEQYF.

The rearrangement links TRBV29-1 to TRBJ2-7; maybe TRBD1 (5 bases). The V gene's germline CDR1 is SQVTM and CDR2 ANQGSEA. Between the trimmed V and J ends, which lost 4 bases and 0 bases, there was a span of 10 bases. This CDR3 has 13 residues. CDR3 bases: TGCAGCGTTGCTCGCAGGGCCTCCTACGAGCAGTACTTC. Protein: CSVARRASYEQYF.

The CDR3 coding sequence is TGTGCCAGCAGCTTATCGGACAGCGCCTACAATGAGCAGTTCTTC. Translated, it gives CASSLSDSAYNEQFF. This rearrangement joins TRBV7-6 to TRBJ2-1; D possibly corresponds to TRBD1 (6 bases). Trimming shortened V by 2 bases and J by 2 bases, and 10 bases separated the two germline ends. CDR1 is SGHVS and CDR2 is FNYEAQ in the germline V gene. CDR3 length: 15 amino acids.

CDR3 sequence: CATSVGSGISYNEQFF. The DNA for the CDR3 is TGTGCCACCAGTGTCGGATCCGGCATTTCCTACAATGAGCAGTTCTTC. The chain joins TRBV24-1 to TRBJ2-1; D not resolved. Trimming removed 5 bases at V and 1 base at J, with 14 bases between. The CDR3 runs 16 residues. Germline V gene sequence: CDR1 KGHDR, CDR2 SFDVKD.

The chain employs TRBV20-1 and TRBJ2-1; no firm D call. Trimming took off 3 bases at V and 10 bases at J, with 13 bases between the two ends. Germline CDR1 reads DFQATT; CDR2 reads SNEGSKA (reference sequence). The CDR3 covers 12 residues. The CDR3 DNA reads TGCAGTGCTAGCCCCGATGGCGAAGAGCAGTTCTTC. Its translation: CSASPDGEEQFF.

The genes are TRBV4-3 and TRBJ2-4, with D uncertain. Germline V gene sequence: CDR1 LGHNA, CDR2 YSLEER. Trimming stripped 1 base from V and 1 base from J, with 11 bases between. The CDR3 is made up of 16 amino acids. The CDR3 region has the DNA TGCGCCAGCAGCCAAGTTTTGGCAACCGCCAAAAACATTCAGTACTTC. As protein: CASSQVLATAKNIQYF.

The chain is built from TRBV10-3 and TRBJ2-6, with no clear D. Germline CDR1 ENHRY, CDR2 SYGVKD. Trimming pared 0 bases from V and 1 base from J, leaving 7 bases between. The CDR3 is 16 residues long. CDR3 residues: CAISESSESGANVLTF. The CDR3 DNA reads TGTGCCATCAGTGAGTCGTCTGAGTCTGGGGCCAACGTCCTGACTTTC.

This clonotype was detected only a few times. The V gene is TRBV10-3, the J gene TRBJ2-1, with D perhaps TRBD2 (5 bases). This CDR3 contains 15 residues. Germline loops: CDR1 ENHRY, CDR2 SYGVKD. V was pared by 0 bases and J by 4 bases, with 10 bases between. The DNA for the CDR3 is TGTGCCATCAGTGAGTCCCGGGAACGGTACAATGAGCAGTTCTTC. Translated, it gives CAISESRERYNEQFF.

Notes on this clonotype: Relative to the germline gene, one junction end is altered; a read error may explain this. CDR3 region: CASSSPRTGSNVYSEQFF. Here the CDR3 DNA reads TGTGCCAGCAGCTCCCCTCGGACAGGTTCAAACGTCTACAGTGAGCAGTTCTTC. The V gene is TRBV11-1, the J gene TRBJ2-1, with 7 bases aligning to TRBD1. The CDR3 runs 18 residues. Germline-derived CDR1 and CDR2 are SGHAT and FQDESV (reference sequence).

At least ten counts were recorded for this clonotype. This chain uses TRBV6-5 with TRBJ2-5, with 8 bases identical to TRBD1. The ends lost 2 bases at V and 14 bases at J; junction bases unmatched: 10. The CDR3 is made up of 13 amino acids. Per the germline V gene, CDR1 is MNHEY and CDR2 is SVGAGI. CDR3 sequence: CASSYSPGQASYF. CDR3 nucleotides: TGTGCCAGCAGTTACAGTCCGGGACAGGCGAGCTACTTC.

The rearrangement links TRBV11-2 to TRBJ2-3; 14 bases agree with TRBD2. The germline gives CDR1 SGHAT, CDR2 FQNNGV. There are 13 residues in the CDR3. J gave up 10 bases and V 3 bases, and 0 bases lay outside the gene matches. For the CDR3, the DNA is TGTGCCAGCAGCTTGGGACTAGCGGGAGCGCAGTATTTT. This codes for CASSLGLAGAQYF.

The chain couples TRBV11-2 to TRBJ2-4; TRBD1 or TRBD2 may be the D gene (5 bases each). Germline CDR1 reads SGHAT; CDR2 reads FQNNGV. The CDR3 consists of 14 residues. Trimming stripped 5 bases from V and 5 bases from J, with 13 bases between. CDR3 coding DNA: TGTGCCAGCAGCCGAGGGGCTGAGGAAAACATTCAGTACTTC. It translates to CASSRGAEENIQYF.

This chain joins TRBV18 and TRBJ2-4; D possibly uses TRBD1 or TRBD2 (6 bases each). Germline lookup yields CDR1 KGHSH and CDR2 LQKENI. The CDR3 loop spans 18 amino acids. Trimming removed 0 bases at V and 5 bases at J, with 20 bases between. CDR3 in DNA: TGTGCCAGCTCACCACCGGTCGGGGGCCGGTTTGAGGAAAACATTCAGTACTTC. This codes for CASSPPVGGRFEENIQYF.

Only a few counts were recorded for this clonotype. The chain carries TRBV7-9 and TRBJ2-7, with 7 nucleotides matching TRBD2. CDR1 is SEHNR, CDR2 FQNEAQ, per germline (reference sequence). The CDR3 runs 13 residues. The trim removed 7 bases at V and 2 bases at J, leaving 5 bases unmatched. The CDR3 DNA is TGTGCCAGCACGCGGGAGCGCCCCTACGAGCAGTACTTC. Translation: CASTRERPYEQYF.

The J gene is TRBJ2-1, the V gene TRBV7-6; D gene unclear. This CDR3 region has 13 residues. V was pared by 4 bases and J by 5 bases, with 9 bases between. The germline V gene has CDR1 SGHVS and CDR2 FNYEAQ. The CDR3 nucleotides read TGTGCCAGCAGCTCCCCCACGGACAATGAGCAGTTCTTC. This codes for CASSSPTDNEQFF. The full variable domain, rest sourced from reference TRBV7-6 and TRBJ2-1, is GAGVSQSPRYKVTKRGQDVALRCDPISGHVSLYWYRQALGQGPEFLTYFNYEAQQDKSGLPNDRFSAERPEGSISTLTIQRTEQRDSAMYRCASSSPTDNEQFFGPGTRLTVL.

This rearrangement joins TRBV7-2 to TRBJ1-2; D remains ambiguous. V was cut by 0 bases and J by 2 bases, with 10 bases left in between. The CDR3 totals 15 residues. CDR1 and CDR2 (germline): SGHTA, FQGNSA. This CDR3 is CASSLASWVNYGYTF. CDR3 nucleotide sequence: TGTGCCAGCAGCTTAGCGTCGTGGGTCAACTATGGCTACACCTTC.

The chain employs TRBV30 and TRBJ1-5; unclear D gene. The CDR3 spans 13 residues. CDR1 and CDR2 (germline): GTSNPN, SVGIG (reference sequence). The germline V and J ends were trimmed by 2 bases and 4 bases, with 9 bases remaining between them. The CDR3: CAWSPQANQPQHF. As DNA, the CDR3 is TGTGCCTGGAGTCCCCAGGCTAATCAGCCCCAGCATTTT.